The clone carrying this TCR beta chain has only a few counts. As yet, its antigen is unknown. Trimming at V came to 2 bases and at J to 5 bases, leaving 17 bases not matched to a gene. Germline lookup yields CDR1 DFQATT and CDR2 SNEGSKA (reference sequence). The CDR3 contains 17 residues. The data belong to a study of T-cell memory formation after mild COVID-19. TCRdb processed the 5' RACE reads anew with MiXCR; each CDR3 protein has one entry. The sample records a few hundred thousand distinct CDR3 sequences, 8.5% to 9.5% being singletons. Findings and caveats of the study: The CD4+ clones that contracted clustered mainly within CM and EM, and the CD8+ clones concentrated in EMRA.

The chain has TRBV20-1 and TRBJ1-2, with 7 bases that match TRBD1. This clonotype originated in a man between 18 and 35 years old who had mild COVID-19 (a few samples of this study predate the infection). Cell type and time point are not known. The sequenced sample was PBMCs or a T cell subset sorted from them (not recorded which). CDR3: CSARHRTYRGTFYGYTF. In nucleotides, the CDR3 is TGCAGTGCTAGACATCGAACCTACAGGGGAACATTTTATGGCTACACCTTC.